A selection of T cell receptor beta chains follows, all from one sample in a study of T cell repertoires in cytomegalovirus infection. MiXCR, run by TCRdb on the reads, gives a single entry per CDR3 protein. The table includes 510,000 or so distinct CDR3 sequences, around 27% detected once. The sequencing input was PBMCs. Every receptor here comes from a human donor in good health (CMV status not recorded). Some clones in this sample may be carry-over from other donors' samples. CDR3s include the opening cysteine and the closing phenylalanine or tryptophan. A D gene is named only where the DNA matches it firmly. Size values are once, few and many counts, or a class for expanded clones, and some rows have none.

>TRBV7-8|many|-|TRBJ2-1
CASSVRRLGSSYNEQFF
TGTGCCAGCAGCGTACGAAGACTGGGGTCCTCCTACAATGAGCAGTTCTTC
>TRBV7-8|many|-|TRBJ2-5
CASSRGLRRGEETQYF
TGTGCCAGCAGTCGCGGGTTGAGGAGGGGAGAAGAGACCCAGTACTTC
>TRBV2|few|-|TRBJ1-6
CASGSWGVASPLHF
TGTGCCAGCGGGTCGTGGGGGGTTGCTTCACCCCTCCACTTT
>TRBV2|few|-|TRBJ2-1
CASSERTALYNEQFF
TGTGCCAGCAGTGAACGAACAGCTCTATACAATGAGCAGTTCTTC
>TRBV28|few|-|TRBJ2-1
CASSSARVIYNEQFF
TGTGCCAGCAGTTCCGCCAGGGTGATTTACAATGAGCAGTTCTTC
>TRBV19|-|-|TRBJ1-6
CASNDRSSYNSPLHF
TGTGCCAGCAACGACAGGAGCTCCTATAATTCACCCCTCCACTTT
>TRBV7-2|many|-|TRBJ2-1
CASSLGGVQFF
TGTGCCAGCAGCTTAGGTGGAGTGCAGTTCTTC
>TRBV12-3/TRBV12-4|few|-|TRBJ2-2
CASRQGGGTGELFF
TGTGCCAGCAGGCAGGGGGGGGGCACCGGGGAGCTGTTTTTT
>TRBV2|few|TRBD2|TRBJ2-3
CASGRTSSTDTQYF
TGTGCCAGCGGACGGACTAGTAGCACAGATACGCAGTATTTT
>TRBV7-2|few|-|TRBJ1-2
CASSFSRANYGYTF
TGTGCCAGCAGCTTTAGTCGGGCTAACTATGGCTACACCTTC
>TRBV6-2/TRBV6-3|many|-|TRBJ2-1
CASSRQGNEQFF
TGTGCCAGCAGTCGCCAGGGGAATGAGCAGTTCTTC
>TRBV4-2|-|-|TRBJ2-3
CASSQDATDTQYF
TGTGCCAGCAGCCAAGATGCGACAGATACGCAGTATTTT
>TRBV7-2|many|TRBD1|TRBJ1-1
CASRDRGFITEAFF
TGTGCCAGCCGGGACAGGGGGTTTATCACTGAAGCTTTCTTT
>TRBV6-5|-|-|TRBJ1-2
CASGTGTNYGYTF
TGTGCCAGCGGTACAGGAACTAACTATGGCTACACCTTC
>TRBV7-2|many|-|TRBJ2-3
CASSLSPILQYF
TGTGCCAGCAGCTTATCCCCCATTTTGCAGTATTTT
>TRBV11-2|many|-|TRBJ2-3
CASSLVGFSHPDTQYF
TGTGCCAGCAGCTTAGTCGGGTTTTCCCACCCAGATACGCAGTATTTT
>TRBV7-9|-|TRBD1|TRBJ1-1
CASSRDRLNTEAFF
TGTGCCAGCAGCCGGGACAGACTAAACACTGAAGCTTTCTTT
>TRBV4-2|-|TRBD2|TRBJ2-7
CASSQSLAGVDYEQYF
TGTGCCAGCAGCCAATCACTAGCGGGAGTGGACTACGAGCAGTACTTC
>TRBV15|-|-|TRBJ1-1
CATSRVGAVGAFF
TGTGCCACCAGCAGAGTGGGCGCAGTGGGAGCTTTCTTT
>TRBV14|-|-|TRBJ2-7
CASSRKGDEQYF
TGTGCCAGCAGCCGCAAGGGCGACGAGCAGTACTTC
>TRBV29-1|-|-|TRBJ1-1
CSVARRGADTEAFF
TGCAGCGTTGCCCGTAGGGGCGCGGACACTGAAGCTTTCTTT
>TRBV28|few|-|TRBJ2-7
CASSLQGRSGEQYF
TGTGCCAGCAGTTTACAGGGGAGATCGGGCGAGCAGTACTTC
>TRBV7-9|-|-|TRBJ1-2
CASSLAGFRGYTF
TGTGCCAGCAGCTTAGCGGGGTTCCGTGGCTACACCTTC
>TRBV12-3/TRBV12-4|many|-|TRBJ2-3
CASSLMRADTQYF
TGTGCCAGCAGTTTGATGAGGGCAGATACGCAGTATTTT
>TRBV7-2|few|TRBD2|TRBJ2-2
CASSLASGRARTGELFF
TGTGCCAGCAGCTTGGCTAGCGGGAGGGCGAGAACCGGGGAGCTGTTTTTT
>TRBV20-1|-|-|TRBJ1-2
CSARDRVVLGSYGYTF
TGCAGTGCTAGAGACAGGGTTGTTCTGGGAAGCTATGGCTACACCTTC
>TRBV7-2|many|-|TRBJ1-1
CASSLVPPGDTEAFF
TGTGCCAGCAGCTTAGTTCCCCCAGGGGATACTGAAGCTTTCTTT
>TRBV14|-|-|TRBJ1-2
CASSQVGGENYGYTF
TGTGCCAGCAGCCAAGTTGGAGGGGAGAACTATGGCTACACCTTC
>TRBV20-1|-|-|TRBJ2-5
CSARRLQETQYF
TGCAGTGCTAGGCGGCTCCAAGAGACCCAGTACTTC
>TRBV20-1|-|TRBD1|TRBJ2-3
CSAEGQVTDTQYF
TGCAGTGCAGAAGGACAGGTTACAGATACGCAGTATTTT
>TRBV28|few|TRBD2|TRBJ2-1
CASSLSQTSGSPEQFF
TGTGCCAGCAGTTTATCCCAGACTAGCGGGAGCCCCGAGCAGTTCTTC
>TRBV19|-|-|TRBJ1-6
CASKQTNNSPLHF
TGTGCCAGTAAGCAAACAAATAATTCACCCCTCCACTTT
>TRBV4-1|-|-|TRBJ1-1
CASSQEPGNTEAFF
TGCGCCAGCAGCCAAGAGCCGGGGAACACTGAAGCTTTCTTT
>TRBV6-1|-|TRBD1|TRBJ1-6
CASSYGTGVSPLHF
TGTGCCAGCAGCTACGGGACAGGGGTTTCACCCCTCCACTTT
>TRBV6-1|-|TRBD1|TRBJ1-5
CASSEDRGNRQPQHF
TGTGCCAGCAGTGAAGACAGGGGGAACCGTCAGCCCCAGCATTTT
>TRBV6-2/TRBV6-3|-|TRBD2|TRBJ2-7
CASRILAGPTYEQYF
TGTGCCAGCAGGATACTAGCGGGACCCACCTACGAGCAGTACTTC
>TRBV6-6|-|TRBD2|TRBJ2-5
CASSLGRTSGQETQYF
TGTGCCAGCAGTTTAGGGAGGACTAGCGGACAAGAGACCCAGTACTTC